The 2 T cell receptor beta chains reported below all come from one sample, sequenced in a study of shared clonotypes between healthy human individuals. Here immunoSEQ multiplex PCR was the method, and the copy in TCRdb shows in-frame clones only, minus some. The sample contains around 510,000 clones, around 76% of which appear only once. The specimen sequenced was PBMCs. Source of these receptors: a middle-aged woman in good health. Some clones in this sample may be carry-over from other donors' samples.

This chain joins TRBV27 and TRBJ2-7; TRBD2 matches 10 bases. This CDR3 has 14 residues. Germline CDR1 is MNHEY and CDR2 is SMNVEV (reference sequence). J gave up 4 bases and V 11 bases, and 11 bases lay outside the gene matches. DNA of the CDR3: TGTGCCGCCGGGGGAGCGGGAGGGATATACGAGCAGTACTTC. It encodes CAAGGAGGIYEQYF.

Only a few counts were recorded for this clone. The rearrangement links TRBV5-6 to TRBJ2-5; the D gene is possibly TRBD2 (6 bases). From germline, CDR1 is SGHDT and CDR2 YYEEEE. The ends were cut back, 4 bases at V and 4 bases at J, with 17 bases in the middle. The CDR3 sequence is 15 residues long. In DNA form, the CDR3 reads TGTGCCAGCAGCCCCGGCGGAGGTAGCGGAGAGACCCAGTACTTC. Amino acids: CASSPGGGSGETQYF.